This entry describes one T cell receptor beta chain. The antigen remains unidentified. TCRdb's table, derived via immunoSEQ multiplex PCR, lists solely in-frame clones and lacks some. The repertoire has tens of thousands of clones, about 94% of them found once; the top ten carry more than 2%. Germline V lookup: CDR1 SNHLY, CDR2 FYNNEI. V lost 6 bases, J lost 8 bases, and 25 bases lay in between. This CDR3 is 16 amino acids long. The data were obtained in a study of cytomegalovirus exposure and HLA in healthy donors. Study-wide findings and caveats: The finding came from a later analysis; first-cohort TCR clusters tended to co-occur in the roughly 110 validation repertoires. There were 150 to 200 TCR beta chains listed as cytomegalovirus-associated. Generally TCR sequences proved uncommon, though certain public TCRs appeared in numerous donors.

This clonotype originated in a woman aged 18-29 years in good health and CMV-seronegative. The specimen was PBMCs. This chain joins TRBV2 and TRBJ1-2; D perhaps matches TRBD1 (5 bases). The CDR3: CASRQESTTTFPGYTF. The CDR3 DNA reads as TGTGCCAGCAGACAGGAGAGTACTACCACTTTCCCGGGCTACACCTTC.